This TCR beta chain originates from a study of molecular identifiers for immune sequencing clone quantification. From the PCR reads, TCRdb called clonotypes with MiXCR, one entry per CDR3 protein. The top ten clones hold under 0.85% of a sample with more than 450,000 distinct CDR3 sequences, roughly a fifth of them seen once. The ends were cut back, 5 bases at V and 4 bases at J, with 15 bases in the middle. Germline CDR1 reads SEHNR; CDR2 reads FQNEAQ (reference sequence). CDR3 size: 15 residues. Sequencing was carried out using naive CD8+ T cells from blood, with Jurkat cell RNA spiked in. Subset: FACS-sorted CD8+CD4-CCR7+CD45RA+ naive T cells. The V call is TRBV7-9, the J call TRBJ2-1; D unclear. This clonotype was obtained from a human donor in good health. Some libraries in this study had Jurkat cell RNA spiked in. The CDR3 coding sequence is TGTGCCAGCAGCCCAACAGTAATAATTTACAATGAGCAGTTCTTC. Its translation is CASSPTVIIYNEQFF.